The 31 T cell receptor beta chains given below trace back to one sample, sequenced in a study of tumor-infiltrating lymphocytes in primary liver carcinoma. Constant-region priming of roughly 500 ng total RNA yielded TCR beta cDNA. Three-round nested multiplex PCR performed with slightly modified ARM-PCR produced the TCR beta libraries. Amplification in the first two PCR rounds was performed using TRBV1-TRBV30 forward primers and a C-beta reverse primer for roughly 9 cycles each. Via MiXCR, TCRdb re-called the multiplex PCR reads, giving one row per CDR3 protein. There are 50,000 to 65,000 distinct CDR3 sequences in the sample; 71% occur only once, and less than 45% lies in the top ten. Total RNA and DNA came together from 20-30 mg of bulk tissue without cell sorting. What was sequenced was liver tumor tissue from sampling region 4. Subset meaning: tumor region T4, right-lateral pole. Receptors originate from a man in his forties or fifties with primary liver carcinoma and hepatitis B virus infection.

Turning to this clonotype: One end of the junction varies from germline; a read error may be responsible. V usage is TRBV12-3 or TRBV12-4 and J usage is TRBJ1-2; tentative D call: TRBD1 (6 bases). This CDR3 has 15 residues. The chain's CDR3 is CASTFGGALPYGYIF. Here the CDR3 DNA reads TGTGCCAGCACTTTTGGGGGCGCATTGCCCTATGGCTACATCTTC.

Worth noting for this clonotype: One junction end does not reproduce the germline sequence, and a read error may be involved. The chain has TRBV5-1 and TRBJ2-2, with a tentative D call TRBD2 (5 bases). CDR1 and CDR2 from the germline V gene are SGHRS and YFSETQ. The CDR3 is made up of 11 amino acids. CDR3 residues: CVSRSTGELFF. DNA for the CDR3: TGCGTCAGCAGGTCCACCGGGGAGCTGTTTTTC.

This clonotype was observed many times. The rearrangement joins TRBV5-1 to TRBJ2-4, with 8 nucleotides matching TRBD1. Germline values: CDR1 SGHRS, CDR2 YFSETQ. V shed 4 bases, J shed 3 bases, and the junction held 12 bases outside the gene matches. The CDR3 covers 17 residues. CDR3: CASSVLPPTGVKNIQYF. The DNA for the CDR3 is TGCGCCAGCAGCGTCCTCCCCCCGACAGGGGTCAAAAACATTCAGTACTTC. Looking up the rest from reference TRBV5-1 and TRBJ2-4 gives the full variable domain: KAGVTQTPRYLIKTRGQQVTLSCSPISGHRSVSWYQQTPGQGLQFLFEYFSETQRNKGNFPGRFSGRQFSNSRSEMNVSTLELGDSALYLCASSVLPPTGVKNIQYFGAGTRLSVL.

About this clonotype itself: No conserved phenylalanine or tryptophan is present at the end of the CDR3, so a read error is the likely explanation. The V call is TRBV29-1, the J call TRBJ2-1, with 8 bases identical to TRBD2. The CDR3 length is 14 residues. CDR1 is SQVTM, CDR2 ANQGSEA, per germline. The J segment lost 3 bases and the V segment lost 4 bases, leaving 5 bases of the junction unmatched. CDR3 sequence reads: CSVVCLAGYNEQFS. CDR3 DNA sequence: TGCAGCGTTGTGTGCCTAGCGGGCTACAATGAGCAGTTCTCC.

Concerning this clonotype: Compared with germline, one end of the junction differs, possibly owing to a read error. The chain couples TRBV27 to TRBJ2-7; TRBD1 is a possible D gene (6 bases). Germline CDR1 is MNHEY and CDR2 is SMNVEV (reference sequence). This CDR3 region has 15 residues. For the CDR3, the DNA is TGTGCCAGCAGTTTATGGCCCAGGGGCTCCTACGATCAGTACTTC. It yields the protein CASSLWPRGSYDQYF.

The rearrangement joins TRBV29-1 to TRBJ2-7, with D maybe TRBD1 (6 bases). The germline V gene encodes CDR1 SQVTM and CDR2 ANQGSEA. This CDR3 has 16 amino acids. V was clipped by 6 bases and J by 3 bases, with 24 bases between them. CDR3 protein: CSVDRSGTLGSYEQYF. The CDR3 region has the DNA TGCAGCGTCGACCGGTCGGGGACATTAGGAAGCTACGAGCAGTACTTC.

Remarks on this clonotype: Likely a read error: the CDR3 ends without its conserved phenylalanine or tryptophan. This chain connects TRBV10-3 to TRBJ1-5, with unresolved D. CDR3 length: 14 amino acids. Germline values: CDR1 ENHRY, CDR2 SYGVKD. CDR3 in DNA: TGTGCCACCAGTGAGTATGAGGGCAATCAGCCCCAGCATTCT. Protein product: CATSEYEGNQPQHS.

The chain couples TRBV29-1 to TRBJ2-5; maybe TRBD1 (5 bases). Germline values: CDR1 SQVTM, CDR2 ANQGSEA. V was clipped by 0 bases and J by 4 bases, with 12 bases between them. The CDR3 is 14 residues long. The CDR3 DNA reads TGCAGCGTTGAAGATTGCGGACAAGGAGAGACCCAGTACTTC. This sequence encodes CSVEDCGQGETQYF.

This clonotype was seen only a few times. V gene TRBV14 combines with J gene TRBJ2-3; no clear D gene. Germline-derived CDR1 and CDR2 are SGHDN and FVKESK. CDR3 length equals 15 residues. Trimming removed 1 base from V and 0 bases from J, with 8 bases in between. The CDR3 here is CASSQGRASTDTQYF. CDR3 DNA sequence: TGTGCCAGCAGCCAAGGACGGGCTAGCACAGATACGCAGTATTTT.

This clonotype was counted a few times. Relative to the germline gene, one junction end is altered; a read error may explain this. This chain connects TRBV6-6 to TRBJ2-3; no clear D gene. Germline CDR1 is MNHNY and CDR2 is SVGAGI (reference sequence). This CDR3 region has 16 residues. The CDR3 DNA follows: TGTGCCAGCAGTCCCATCGCGTGTGGAGCCACAGATACGCAGTGTTTT. This sequence encodes CASSPIACGATDTQCF.

Details on this clonotype: The junction departs from the called germline gene at one end, perhaps through a read error. The chain recombines TRBV11-2 with TRBJ1-4; no reliable D call. CDR1 SGHAT and CDR2 FQNNGV come from the germline V gene. This CDR3 spans 16 amino acids. The CDR3 sequence: CAISKTPGGTYEKLFF. The CDR3 DNA follows: TGTGCCATCAGCAAGACTCCAGGAGGAACATATGAAAAACTTTTTTTT. Filled out from reference TRBV11-2 and TRBJ1-4, the complete variable domain reads EAGVAQSPRYKIIEKRQSVAFWCNPISGHATLYWYQQILGQGPKLLIQFQNNGVVDDSQLPKDRFSAERLKGVDSTLKIQPAKLEDSAVYLCAISKTPGGTYEKLFFGSGTQLSVL.

This clonotype came up a few times. The chain recombines TRBV6-1 with TRBJ2-1; 8 bases align to TRBD2. This CDR3 is built from 18 residues. J gave up 2 bases and V 5 bases, and 14 bases lay outside the gene matches. The germline gives CDR1 MNHNS, CDR2 SASEGT. CDR3 sequence reads: CASSKGTVGRGAYNEQFF. CDR3 DNA: TGTGCCAGCAGTAAAGGGACGGTGGGGCGGGGGGCCTACAATGAGCAGTTCTTC.

In regard to this clonotype: The CDR3 carries no conserved terminal phenylalanine or tryptophan, so it likely arises from a read error. The rearrangement joins TRBV29-1 to TRBJ2-7; D tentatively fits TRBD1 or TRBD2 (5 bases each). Trimming removed 7 bases at V and 0 bases at J, with 16 bases between. Per the germline V gene, CDR1 is SQVTM and CDR2 is ANQGSEA. The CDR3 loop spans 14 amino acids. CDR3 region: CSARGRGSSYEQYY. The CDR3 DNA reads as TGCAGCGCAAGGGGTCGAGGGAGCTCCTACGAGCAGTACTAC.

For this clonotype: Compared with germline, one end of the junction differs, possibly owing to a read error. This chain links TRBV29-1 with TRBJ2-3; D is possibly TRBD2 (6 bases). This CDR3 is 15 amino acids long. CDR1 is SQVTM, CDR2 ANQGSEA, per germline. CDR3 loop: CSVEGGAGVTDTQYF. The CDR3 DNA reads as TGCAGCGTTGAGGGCGGGGCCGGCGTCACAGATACGCAATATTTT.

The rearrangement joins TRBV7-2 to TRBJ2-3; 8 bases fit TRBD2. Germline V lookup: CDR1 SGHTA, CDR2 FQGNSA. V dropped 1 base and J dropped 4; count of bases not matched to a gene: 13. The CDR3 totals 18 residues. This CDR3 reads CASSLVPAGAGDADTQYF. CDR3 DNA: TGTGCCAGCAGCTTAGTTCCCGCGGGAGCGGGAGATGCAGATACGCAGTATTTT.

Remarks on this clonotype: One end of the junction is discordant with germline, which a read error may explain. The V gene is TRBV11-2, the J gene TRBJ2-7, with D tentatively TRBD2 (6 bases). The CDR3 runs 19 residues. CDR1 and CDR2 (germline): SGHAT, FQNNGV. CDR3 in amino acids: CTSNLALRTSGHFTNEQYF. The DNA of the CDR3 is TGTACCAGCAACTTAGCACTGCGGACCAGCGGGCACTTTACCAACGAGCAGTACTTC.

This clonotype was found a few times. A much more abundant neighbour one base away suggests this may be a read error. The chain joins TRBV11-2 to TRBJ2-7; D ambiguous. This CDR3 comprises 14 residues. Looked up from germline, CDR1 is SGHAT and CDR2 is FQNNGV. The CDR3 region is CTSSLTDTAHEQYF. CDR3 nucleotides: TGTACCAGCAGCTTAACTGACACTGCCCACGAGCAGTACTTC.

Concerning this clonotype itself: Just one base apart from a much larger clone, this may be a read error. CDR3 amino acids: CASRSGRGIGYGYTF. Written as DNA, the CDR3 is TGTGCCAGCAGATCCGGACGGGGGATTGGCTATGGCTACACCTTC. V gene TRBV12-3 or TRBV12-4 combines with J gene TRBJ1-2; TRBD1 is a possible D gene (5 bases). Trimming removed 6 bases at V and 4 bases at J, with 18 bases between. The length of the CDR3 is 15 residues.

This clonotype was seen ten or more times. The chain couples TRBV4-1 to TRBJ2-7; 9 bases line up with TRBD2. The germline V gene encodes CDR1 MGHRA and CDR2 YSYEKL. J lost 3 bases, V lost 3 bases, and 6 bases had no gene match. The CDR3 sequence is 15 residues long. As DNA, the CDR3 is TGCGCCAGCAGCCACCAAACTAGCGGGCTCTACGAGCAGTACTTC. Amino acids: CASSHQTSGLYEQYF.

In regard to this clonotype: An end of the junction does not agree with germline; a read error may underlie this. The chain joins TRBV5-1 to TRBJ1-1, with D unresolved. In germline, CDR1 is SGHRS, CDR2 YFSETQ. This CDR3 contains 12 residues. The CDR3 sequence is CASSLLNTDALF. The CDR3 nucleotides are TGCGCCAGCAGCTTACTGAACACTGATGCTCTCTTT.

About this clonotype itself: Compared with germline, one end of the junction differs, possibly owing to a read error. The CDR3 protein is CASSEQPYSNQSQHF. The CDR3 DNA follows: TGCGCTAGTAGTGAACAGCCCTATAGCAATCAGTCCCAGCATTTT. The rearrangement links TRBV10-2 to TRBJ1-5; D gene ambiguous. The CDR3 covers 15 residues. Germline V gives CDR1 WSHSY, CDR2 SAAADI.

The V call is TRBV5-6, the J call TRBJ2-5; D might be TRBD2 (6 bases). CDR1 is SGHDT, CDR2 YYEEEE, per germline. The ends were cut back, 2 bases at V and 4 bases at J, with 9 bases in the middle. The CDR3 is 13 amino acids. CDR3 bases: TGTGCCAGCAGCTTAGTCGGGAGAGAGACCCAGTACTTC. This sequence encodes CASSLVGRETQYF.

On this clonotype itself: Sequence at one end of the junction differs from germline and may be a read error. The chain employs TRBV10-3 and TRBJ2-7, with 10 nucleotides matching TRBD2. Germline V gene data show CDR1 as ENHRY and CDR2 as SYGVKD. The CDR3 covers 19 residues. DNA of the CDR3: TGTGCCTTCACCAAACGATCGAGACCAGCGGGAGGGTTCTCCTACGTGCAGTACTTC. This gives the protein CAFTKRSRPAGGFSYVQYF.

This clonotype was seen a few times. The chain links TRBV29-1 to TRBJ2-3, with D possibly being TRBD1 (5 bases). Looked up from germline, CDR1 is SQVTM and CDR2 is ANQGSEA. The V gene lost 5 bases and the J gene lost 4 bases, with 16 bases spanning the gap. This CDR3 is 14 amino acids long. The chain's CDR3 is CSVSRIGASDTQYF. CDR3 nucleotide sequence: TGCAGCGTTTCCCGGATAGGGGCGTCAGATACGCAGTATTTT.

Concerning this clonotype itself: It may be a read error: a sequence one base away is much more abundant. CDR3: CASSPGKTQYF. As DNA, the CDR3 is TGTGCCAGCAGCCCCGGGAAGACCCAGTACTTC. V and J are TRBV7-8 and TRBJ2-5, with D perhaps TRBD2 (5 bases). Germline CDR1 reads SGHVS; CDR2 reads FQNEAQ. Trimming cost V 5 bases and J 6 bases, with 7 bases left between them. CDR3 size: 11 residues. The full variable domain, completed using reference TRBV7-8 and TRBJ2-5, is GAGVSQSPRYKVAKRGQDVALRCDPISGHVSLFWYQQALGQGPEFLTYFQNEAQLDKSGLPSDRFFAERPEGSVSTLKIQRTQQEDSAVYLCASSPGKTQYFGPGTRLLVL.

This chain links TRBV11-2 with TRBJ2-1, with D perhaps TRBD1 (6 bases). CDR1 and CDR2 from the germline V gene are SGHAT and FQNNGV. Trimming stripped 5 bases from V and 0 bases from J, with 20 bases between. The CDR3 contains 18 residues. The chain's CDR3 is CASSRAIHRVISYNEQFF. CDR3 nucleotides: TGTGCCAGCAGCCGTGCCATTCACAGGGTGATCTCCTACAATGAGCAGTTCTTC.

Judged by abundance, this clonotype is medium-sized. V usage is TRBV7-8 and J usage is TRBJ1-2; no reliable D call. Germline V gene sequence: CDR1 SGHVS, CDR2 FQNEAQ. The CDR3 sequence is 15 residues long. V was trimmed by 2 bases and J by 7 bases, leaving 17 bases between them. CDR3 coding DNA: TGTGCCAGCAGCTTAAGTTCCCCATTGGCCTTTGGCTACACCTTC. Residues: CASSLSSPLAFGYTF.

In regard to this clonotype: One junction end does not reproduce the germline sequence, and a read error may be involved. The chain links TRBV7-9 to TRBJ1-2; 11 nucleotides agree with TRBD1. The CDR3 has 14 amino acids. Germline V gene sequence: CDR1 SEHNR, CDR2 FQNEAQ (reference sequence). The CDR3 nucleotides are TGCACCAGCAGATGGGACAGGGGGTTTCATGACTACACCTTC. The encoded protein is CTSRWDRGFHDYTF.

This clonotype was counted at least ten times. The V and J genes are TRBV14 and TRBJ2-1; D tentatively reads TRBD1 or TRBD2 (5 bases each). There are 14 residues in the CDR3. V lost 1 base to trimming and J lost 12 bases, with 16 bases between them. CDR1 and CDR2 from the germline V gene are SGHDN and FVKESK. The CDR3 loop is CASSQGRASRGQFF. In DNA, the CDR3 is TGTGCCAGCAGCCAAGGAAGGGCGTCGAGGGGGCAGTTCTTC. The full variable domain, in which reference TRBV14 and TRBJ2-1 provide the parts outside the CDR3, is EAGVTQFPSHSVIEKGQTVTLRCDPISGHDNLYWYRRVMGKEIKFLLHFVKESKQDESGMPNNRFLAERTGGTYSTLKVQPAELEDSGVYFCASSQGRASRGQFFGPGTRLTVL.

A remark on this clonotype: This sequence may be a read error, since a much larger clone differs from it by one base. The chain carries TRBV12-3 or TRBV12-4 and TRBJ1-1; TRBD1 agrees at 7 bases. This CDR3 is 14 amino acids long. CDR3 nucleotide sequence: TGTGCCAGCAGACCTCGGACAGGAAGCACTGAAGTTCTCTTT. Protein product: CASRPRTGSTEVLF.

The rearrangement joins TRBV13 to TRBJ2-2, with 10 bases aligning to TRBD2. Germline CDR1 PRHDT, CDR2 FYEKMQ (reference sequence). V shed 0 bases, J shed 10 bases, and the junction held 11 bases outside the gene matches. The CDR3 is 17 residues long. The CDR3 bases are TGTGCCAGCAGCTTAGGACTAGCGGGATCGAACACCCTGGAGCTGTTTTTT. Protein: CASSLGLAGSNTLELFF.